This record looks at one TCR beta chain sequence and its context. Its antigen is not known. This sample was included in a study of shared clonotypes between healthy human individuals. Study-wide findings and caveats: Non-shared clonotypes had lower generation probabilities than those shared by all four donors.

The CDR3 covers 12 residues. The germline gives CDR1 MNHEY, CDR2 SMNVEV (reference sequence). V shed 6 bases and J shed 5 bases, with 10 bases lying between them. Assay: immunoSEQ multiplex PCR; the TCRdb copy retains only in-frame clones and omits some. This table holds 2 million to 2.5 million clones, approximately 94% found once. The receptor's source is a man aged 18 to 35 in good health. The chain combines TRBV27 with TRBJ1-1; D is possibly TRBD1 (5 bases). The material sequenced was naive CD4+ T cells sorted from blood. The subset here: CD45RA+ positively selected. The CDR3 DNA reads as TGTGCCAGCAGATTTGGGGGGACTGAAGCTTTCTTT. Its protein product is CASRFGGTEAFF.